This T cell receptor beta chain comes out of a study of control samples from healthy donors and cancer patients. This clone came up once. Sequencing was performed with immunoSEQ multiplex PCR; in TCRdb, only in-frame clones are kept and a portion is missing. This sample has roughly 170,000 clones, with 90% to 95% found just once. Trimming removed 5 bases from V and 8 bases from J, with 13 bases in between. CDR3 length equals 14 residues. Germline lookup yields CDR1 MDHEN and CDR2 SYDVKM. The chain combines TRBV28 with TRBJ1-6, with D tentatively TRBD1 (6 bases). Sequencing used blood. The source of this sequence is a woman aged 18-29 years in good health. The CDR3 bases are TGTGCCAGCAGTCAGTACAGGGCGGATTCACCCCTCCACTTT. It is translated as CASSQYRADSPLHF.